These T cell receptor beta chains were read from a single sample in a study of T cells in Graves' hyperthyroidism and ophthalmopathy. Via MiXCR, TCRdb re-called the multiplex PCR reads, giving one row per CDR3 protein. Counted here are under 350,000 distinct CDR3 sequences, 12% to 15% occurring once; the ten biggest clones make up around 8%. The specimen sequenced was blood. The source is a woman in her thirties or forties with Graves' hyperthyroidism. Both conserved end residues are part of each CDR3. Each record gives: J gene, clone size, V gene, CDR3 length, D gene, CDR3 DNA, CDR3 protein. D genes are given only for firm matches. The size entry is marked missing in some rows and otherwise reads once, few, many or a size class.

J gene: TRBJ2-2; clone size: many; V gene: TRBV7-9; CDR3 length: 12; D gene: NA; CDR3 DNA: TGTGCCAGCCGGCCGGGGACCGGGGAGCTGTTTTTT; CDR3 protein: CASRPGTGELFF
J gene: TRBJ1-3; clone size: many; V gene: TRBV6-1; CDR3 length: 15; D gene: TRBD1; CDR3 DNA: TGTGCCAGCAGTTACGACAGGGTGACTGGAAACACCATATATTTT; CDR3 protein: CASSYDRVTGNTIYF
J gene: TRBJ1-5; clone size: NA; V gene: TRBV3-1; CDR3 length: 15; D gene: TRBD1; CDR3 DNA: TGTGCCAGCAGCCAAGAGGAGGGGGCAGGTCAGCCCCAGCATTTT; CDR3 protein: CASSQEEGAGQPQHF
J gene: TRBJ2-6; clone size: few; V gene: TRBV11-2; CDR3 length: 16; D gene: NA; CDR3 DNA: TGTGCCAGCAGCCCCTTCAAGGGGCGGGGGGCCAACGTCCTGACTTTC; CDR3 protein: CASSPFKGRGANVLTF
J gene: TRBJ2-1; clone size: few; V gene: TRBV19; CDR3 length: 15; D gene: NA; CDR3 DNA: TGTGCCAGTAGTTCGAAGACAGGCTACTACAATGAGCAGTTCTTC; CDR3 protein: CASSSKTGYYNEQFF
J gene: TRBJ2-7; clone size: many; V gene: TRBV13; CDR3 length: 16; D gene: TRBD2; CDR3 DNA: TGTGCCAGCAGCTATCTAGGAGCGGGAGTCTCCTACGAGCAGTACTTC; CDR3 protein: CASSYLGAGVSYEQYF
J gene: TRBJ2-5; clone size: many; V gene: TRBV3-1; CDR3 length: 13; D gene: NA; CDR3 DNA: TGTGCCAGCAGCCTTACACGGAAGGAGACCCAGTACTTC; CDR3 protein: CASSLTRKETQYF
J gene: TRBJ1-1; clone size: many; V gene: TRBV18; CDR3 length: 15; D gene: NA; CDR3 DNA: TGTGCCAGCTCACCATCTTCTCACAGGAACACTGAAGCTTTCTTT; CDR3 protein: CASSPSSHRNTEAFF
J gene: TRBJ2-5; clone size: many; V gene: TRBV10-3; CDR3 length: 17; D gene: TRBD2; CDR3 DNA: TGTGCCATCAGTGAACAGACTAGCGGGCGAGGGCGAGAGACCCAGTACTTC; CDR3 protein: CAISEQTSGRGRETQYF
J gene: TRBJ2-1; clone size: NA; V gene: TRBV28; CDR3 length: 12; D gene: NA; CDR3 DNA: TGTGCCAGCAGTTTCGCTTACAATGAGCAGTTCTTC; CDR3 protein: CASSFAYNEQFF
J gene: TRBJ1-3; clone size: many; V gene: TRBV3-1; CDR3 length: 12; D gene: NA; CDR3 DNA: TGTGCCAGCAGCCAGGGGGGAAACACCATATATTTT; CDR3 protein: CASSQGGNTIYF
J gene: TRBJ1-1; clone size: NA; V gene: TRBV5-1; CDR3 length: 14; D gene: NA; CDR3 DNA: TGCGCCAGCAGCTTGGACACAGGGAAGACGGTAGCTTTCTTT; CDR3 protein: CASSLDTGKTVAFF
J gene: TRBJ2-3; clone size: many; V gene: TRBV11-2; CDR3 length: 15; D gene: NA; CDR3 DNA: TGTGCCAGCAGCTACGACAGGCCCCCCGCTGGTACGCAGTATTTT; CDR3 protein: CASSYDRPPAGTQYF
J gene: TRBJ2-7; clone size: NA; V gene: TRBV29-1; CDR3 length: 15; D gene: TRBD2; CDR3 DNA: TGCAGCGTTCCCGGGACTAGCGGGAGTGTCGACGAGCAGTACTTC; CDR3 protein: CSVPGTSGSVDEQYF
J gene: TRBJ2-3; clone size: NA; V gene: TRBV9; CDR3 length: 17; D gene: TRBD1; CDR3 DNA: TGTGCCAGCAGCGTAGAGGGCACGGGACAGGGGCGTGATACGCAGTATTTT; CDR3 protein: CASSVEGTGQGRDTQYF
J gene: TRBJ2-2; clone size: few; V gene: TRBV6-1; CDR3 length: 14; D gene: TRBD1; CDR3 DNA: TGTGCCAGCAGCATTGGGACAGAGGCCGGGGAGCTGTTTTTT; CDR3 protein: CASSIGTEAGELFF
J gene: TRBJ2-1; clone size: NA; V gene: TRBV29-1; CDR3 length: 12; D gene: NA; CDR3 DNA: TGCAGCGCTGTGCGATCTGGCAATGAGCAGTTCTTC; CDR3 protein: CSAVRSGNEQFF
J gene: TRBJ2-5; clone size: NA; V gene: TRBV10-1; CDR3 length: 10; D gene: NA; CDR3 DNA: TGCGCCAGCCCCCGGGAGACCCAGTACTTC; CDR3 protein: CASPRETQYF
J gene: TRBJ1-1; clone size: many; V gene: TRBV29-1; CDR3 length: 12; D gene: TRBD1; CDR3 DNA: TGCAGCGTTGGACAGGGGGTCACTGAAGCTTTCTTT; CDR3 protein: CSVGQGVTEAFF
J gene: TRBJ2-5; clone size: many; V gene: TRBV19; CDR3 length: 16; D gene: TRBD1; CDR3 DNA: TGTGCCAGTAGTATAGCCGGGACAGGGGGACAAGAGACCCAGTACTTC; CDR3 protein: CASSIAGTGGQETQYF
J gene: TRBJ2-5; clone size: NA; V gene: TRBV7-2; CDR3 length: 18; D gene: TRBD1; CDR3 DNA: TGTGCCAGCAGCTTAGTCGCCGGGACAGGGAAGATCGGAGGGACCCAGTACTTC; CDR3 protein: CASSLVAGTGKIGGTQYF
J gene: TRBJ2-7; clone size: few; V gene: TRBV6-1; CDR3 length: 14; D gene: TRBD2; CDR3 DNA: TGTGCCAGCAGAGGACTAGCCCGAGAGTACGAGCAGTACTTC; CDR3 protein: CASRGLAREYEQYF
J gene: TRBJ2-1; clone size: many; V gene: TRBV11-2; CDR3 length: 12; D gene: NA; CDR3 DNA: TGTGCCAGCAGTCTAGGGGTACAGGGGCAGTTCTTC; CDR3 protein: CASSLGVQGQFF
J gene: TRBJ2-3; clone size: many; V gene: TRBV7-7; CDR3 length: 14; D gene: NA; CDR3 DNA: TGTGCTAGCAGCGGTACGGGGAGCACAGATACGCAGTATTTT; CDR3 protein: CASSGTGSTDTQYF
J gene: TRBJ2-1; clone size: many; V gene: TRBV7-2; CDR3 length: 14; D gene: TRBD2; CDR3 DNA: TGTGCCAGCAGCTTACCAGCGGGAATTAATGAGCAGTTCTTC; CDR3 protein: CASSLPAGINEQFF
J gene: TRBJ1-1; clone size: many; V gene: TRBV28; CDR3 length: 13; D gene: NA; CDR3 DNA: TGTGCCAGCAGTTTATCCGGGGTCACTGAAGCTTTCTTT; CDR3 protein: CASSLSGVTEAFF
J gene: TRBJ2-1; clone size: NA; V gene: TRBV29-1; CDR3 length: 16; D gene: NA; CDR3 DNA: TGCAGCGTCCTACAGGGACTGGCGGGATCCTACAATGAGCAGTTCTTC; CDR3 protein: CSVLQGLAGSYNEQFF
J gene: TRBJ1-1; clone size: many; V gene: TRBV20-1; CDR3 length: 11; D gene: NA; CDR3 DNA: TGCAGTGCCTCGCGGGCAGCTGAAGCTTTCTTT; CDR3 protein: CSASRAAEAFF
J gene: TRBJ1-4; clone size: many; V gene: TRBV18; CDR3 length: 13; D gene: NA; CDR3 DNA: TGTGCCAGCTCACCGGGGGAGGATGAAAAACTGTTTTTT; CDR3 protein: CASSPGEDEKLFF
J gene: TRBJ2-5; clone size: many; V gene: TRBV20-1; CDR3 length: 18; D gene: TRBD2; CDR3 DNA: TGCAGCGGCCGCATAGTTTTAGCGGGAGGGGGACCTCAAGAGACCCAGTACTTC; CDR3 protein: CSGRIVLAGGGPQETQYF
J gene: TRBJ2-3; clone size: many; V gene: TRBV6-1; CDR3 length: 14; D gene: NA; CDR3 DNA: TGTGCCAGCAGTGATGGGCTAGCGAGTGATACGCAGTATTTT; CDR3 protein: CASSDGLASDTQYF
J gene: TRBJ1-6; clone size: few; V gene: TRBV7-9; CDR3 length: 14; D gene: NA; CDR3 DNA: TGTGCCAGCAGCTTACCGGGACAAGGTTCACCCCTCCACTTT; CDR3 protein: CASSLPGQGSPLHF
J gene: TRBJ2-3; clone size: few; V gene: TRBV10-1; CDR3 length: 13; D gene: NA; CDR3 DNA: TGCGCCAGCAACAGGGCCTTTGGAGATACGCAGTATTTT; CDR3 protein: CASNRAFGDTQYF
J gene: TRBJ2-7; clone size: many; V gene: TRBV7-9; CDR3 length: 15; D gene: TRBD1; CDR3 DNA: TGTGCCAGCAGCGGTAACCGGGACAGGGGCCACGAGCAGTACTTC; CDR3 protein: CASSGNRDRGHEQYF
J gene: TRBJ2-3; clone size: many; V gene: TRBV12-3/TRBV12-4; CDR3 length: 14; D gene: NA; CDR3 DNA: TGTGCCAGCAGTTTATGGGGCAGCACAGATACGCAGTATTTT; CDR3 protein: CASSLWGSTDTQYF
J gene: TRBJ2-2; clone size: NA; V gene: TRBV29-1; CDR3 length: 13; D gene: NA; CDR3 DNA: TGCAGCGTTGTTTGGCATGGCACCGGGGAGCTGTTTTTT; CDR3 protein: CSVVWHGTGELFF
J gene: TRBJ1-4; clone size: few; V gene: TRBV18; CDR3 length: 15; D gene: NA; CDR3 DNA: TGTGCCAGCTCACCACGGGCAGGATTGGAGGAAAAACTGTTTTTT; CDR3 protein: CASSPRAGLEEKLFF
J gene: TRBJ1-1; clone size: many; V gene: TRBV18; CDR3 length: 14; D gene: NA; CDR3 DNA: TGTGCCAGCTCACCACTATCCAGCAACACTGAAGCTTTCTTT; CDR3 protein: CASSPLSSNTEAFF
J gene: TRBJ1-1; clone size: NA; V gene: TRBV5-1; CDR3 length: 14; D gene: NA; CDR3 DNA: TGCGCCAGCAGCTTGGAAGTCCGCCAGCGTGAAGCTTTCTTT; CDR3 protein: CASSLEVRQREAFF
J gene: TRBJ2-1; clone size: many; V gene: TRBV28; CDR3 length: 11; D gene: NA; CDR3 DNA: TGTGCCAGCAGTTGGGGAGATAAGCAGTTCTTC; CDR3 protein: CASSWGDKQFF
J gene: TRBJ2-1; clone size: NA; V gene: TRBV29-1; CDR3 length: 15; D gene: NA; CDR3 DNA: TGCAGCGTTGAGCTGACAGGTACGGGTTTTAGTGAGCAGTTCTTC; CDR3 protein: CSVELTGTGFSEQFF
J gene: TRBJ1-2; clone size: many; V gene: TRBV28; CDR3 length: 15; D gene: TRBD1; CDR3 DNA: TGTGCCAGCAGTTTTATCGGACAGGGGAACTATGGCTACACCTTC; CDR3 protein: CASSFIGQGNYGYTF
J gene: TRBJ1-6; clone size: many; V gene: TRBV6-2/TRBV6-3; CDR3 length: 16; D gene: NA; CDR3 DNA: TGTGCCAGCAGTTACCTTATAGACCCGTCGCGGTCACCCCTCCACTTT; CDR3 protein: CASSYLIDPSRSPLHF
J gene: TRBJ1-2; clone size: many; V gene: TRBV27; CDR3 length: 14; D gene: TRBD1; CDR3 DNA: TGTGCCAGCAGGCCTCCGGGACAGCCCTATGGCTACACCTTC; CDR3 protein: CASRPPGQPYGYTF
J gene: TRBJ1-1; clone size: many; V gene: TRBV7-9; CDR3 length: 12; D gene: TRBD1; CDR3 DNA: TGTGCCAGCTCTAAGGGGGCTACTGAAGCTTTCTTT; CDR3 protein: CASSKGATEAFF